Listed below are T cell receptor beta chains from one sample, sequenced in a study of shared clonotypes between healthy human individuals. TCRdb's table, derived via immunoSEQ multiplex PCR, lists solely in-frame clones and lacks some. The data contain just over 2,000,000 clones, 90% to 95% of them singletons. Specimen: naive CD4+ T cells sorted from blood. The receptor source for this set is a man between 18 and 35 years old in good health. Both conserved end residues are part of each CDR3. A D gene is named only where the DNA matches it firmly.

TRBV9,TRBJ2-2,.,TGTGCCAGCAGCGTAGAAGACGGGGATACCGGGGAGCTGTTTTTT,CASSVEDGDTGELFF
TRBV11-2,TRBJ2-4,.,TGTGCCAGCAGCCCCCTGAGGGGTACAAAAAACATTCAGTACTTC,CASSPLRGTKNIQYF
TRBV30,TRBJ1-4,.,TGTGCCTGGAGTTTACAGACGAATGAAAAACTGTTTTTT,CAWSLQTNEKLFF
TRBV11-2,TRBJ2-5,.,TGTGCCAGCAGCTTACAGGGGGGGACCCAGTACTTC,CASSLQGGTQYF
TRBV6-1,TRBJ1-6,TRBD1,TGTGCCAGCAGGGGACAGGGCGATTCACCCCTCCACTTT,CASRGQGDSPLHF
TRBV4-3,TRBJ2-3,.,TGCGCCAGCAGCCAAGAGTTGGAGGGGACGCAGTATTTT,CASSQELEGTQYF
TRBV5-1,TRBJ2-3,.,TGCGCCAGCAGCTTGACGTGGGGCCGAACAGATACGCAGTATTTT,CASSLTWGRTDTQYF
TRBV30,TRBJ2-1,TRBD1,TGTGCCTGGAGTCTTGGACAGGGGGGTGGTGAGCAGTTCTTC,CAWSLGQGGGEQFF
TRBV6-6,TRBJ2-7,.,TGTGCCAGCAGTTACGGGGGATCGAGTGTGTACGAGCAGTACTTC,CASSYGGSSVYEQYF
TRBV11-2,TRBJ2-7,.,TGTGCCAGCAGCTTAAGTTTTCAGGAGCAGTACTTC,CASSLSFQEQYF